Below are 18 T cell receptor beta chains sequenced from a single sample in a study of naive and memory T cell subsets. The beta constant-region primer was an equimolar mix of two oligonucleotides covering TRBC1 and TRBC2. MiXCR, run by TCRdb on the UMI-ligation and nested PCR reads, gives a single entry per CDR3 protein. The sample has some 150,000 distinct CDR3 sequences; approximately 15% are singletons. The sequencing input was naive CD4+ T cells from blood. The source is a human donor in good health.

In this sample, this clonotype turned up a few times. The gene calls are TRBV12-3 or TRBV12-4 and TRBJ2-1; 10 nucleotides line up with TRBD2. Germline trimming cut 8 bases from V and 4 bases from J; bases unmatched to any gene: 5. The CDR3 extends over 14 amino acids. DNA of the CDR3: TGTGCCAGCGGAGCTAGCGGGAGTTACAATGAGCAGTTCTTC. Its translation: CASGASGSYNEQFF.

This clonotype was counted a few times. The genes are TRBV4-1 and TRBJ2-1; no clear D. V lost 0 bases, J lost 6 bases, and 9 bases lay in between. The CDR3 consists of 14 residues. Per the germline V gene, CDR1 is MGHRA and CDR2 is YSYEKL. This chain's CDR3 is CASSQELTFNEQFF. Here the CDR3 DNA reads TGCGCCAGCAGCCAAGAGTTGACCTTCAATGAGCAGTTCTTC.

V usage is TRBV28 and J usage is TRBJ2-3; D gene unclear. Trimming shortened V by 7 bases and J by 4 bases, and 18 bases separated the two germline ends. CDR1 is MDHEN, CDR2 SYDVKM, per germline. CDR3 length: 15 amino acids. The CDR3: CASTDVGFLSDTQYF. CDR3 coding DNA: TGTGCCAGCACCGACGTCGGGTTTTTGTCAGATACGCAGTATTTT.

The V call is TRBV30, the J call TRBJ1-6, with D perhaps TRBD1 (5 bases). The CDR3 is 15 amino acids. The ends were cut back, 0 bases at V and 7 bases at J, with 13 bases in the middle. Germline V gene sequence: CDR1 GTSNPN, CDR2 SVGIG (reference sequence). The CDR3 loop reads CAWSVRRGRNSPLHF. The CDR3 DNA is TGTGCCTGGAGTGTACGGCGGGGACGGAATTCACCCCTCCACTTT.

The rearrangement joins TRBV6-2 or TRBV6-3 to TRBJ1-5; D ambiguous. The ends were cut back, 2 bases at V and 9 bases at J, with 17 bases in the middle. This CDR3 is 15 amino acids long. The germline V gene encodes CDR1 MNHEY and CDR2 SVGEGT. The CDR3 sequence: CASSYPRAAAGPQHF. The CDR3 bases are TGTGCCAGCAGTTACCCACGTGCGGCAGCTGGGCCCCAGCATTTT.

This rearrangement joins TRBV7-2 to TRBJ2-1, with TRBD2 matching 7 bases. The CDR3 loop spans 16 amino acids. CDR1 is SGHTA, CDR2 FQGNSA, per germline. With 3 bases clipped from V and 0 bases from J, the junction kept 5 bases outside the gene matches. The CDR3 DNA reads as TGTGCCAGCAGCTTCCCCCTAGCGGTCTCCTACAATGAGCAGTTCTTC. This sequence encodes CASSFPLAVSYNEQFF.

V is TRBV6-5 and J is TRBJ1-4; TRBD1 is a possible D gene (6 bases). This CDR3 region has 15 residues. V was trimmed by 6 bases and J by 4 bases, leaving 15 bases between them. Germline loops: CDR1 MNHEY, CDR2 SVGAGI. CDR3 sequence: CASSYDTGNNEKLFF. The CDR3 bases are TGTGCCAGCAGCTACGATACAGGGAATAATGAAAAACTGTTTTTT.

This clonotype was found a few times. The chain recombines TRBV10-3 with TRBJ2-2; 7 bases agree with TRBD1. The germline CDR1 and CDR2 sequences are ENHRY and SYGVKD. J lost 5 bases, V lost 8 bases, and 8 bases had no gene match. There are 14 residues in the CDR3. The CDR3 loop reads CAIHSTGATGELFF. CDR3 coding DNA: TGTGCCATCCATTCTACAGGGGCTACCGGGGAGCTGTTTTTT.

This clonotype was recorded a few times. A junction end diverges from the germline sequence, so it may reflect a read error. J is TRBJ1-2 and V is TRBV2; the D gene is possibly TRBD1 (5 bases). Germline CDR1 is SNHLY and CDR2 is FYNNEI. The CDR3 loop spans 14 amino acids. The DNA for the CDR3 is TGTGCCAGCAGTACCGGGACGGGTAACTCTGGCTACACCTTC. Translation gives CASSTGTGNSGYTF. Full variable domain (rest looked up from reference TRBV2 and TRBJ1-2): EPEVTQTPSHQVTQMGQEVILRCVPISNHLYFYWYRQILGQKVEFLVSFYNNEISEKSEIFDDQFSVERPDGSNFTLKIRSTKLEDSAMYFCASSTGTGNSGYTFGSGTRLTVV.

The DNA of the CDR3 is TGTGCCAGCAGCTTAACAGGGGTCTTCTCCAATGAGCAGTTCTTC. Encoded protein: CASSLTGVFSNEQFF. V gene TRBV11-2 combines with J gene TRBJ2-1; 7 bases map to TRBD1. Germline assignment: CDR1 SGHAT and CDR2 FQNNGV. The CDR3 length is 15 residues. V shed 2 bases and J 6 bases; nucleotides not matched to a gene: 7.

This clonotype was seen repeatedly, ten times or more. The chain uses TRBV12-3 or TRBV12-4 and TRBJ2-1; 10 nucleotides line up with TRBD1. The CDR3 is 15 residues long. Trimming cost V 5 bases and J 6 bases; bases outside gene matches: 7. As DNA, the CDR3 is TGTGCCAGCAGTAGGGGACAGGGGAGCGTCAATGAGCAGTTCTTC. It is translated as CASSRGQGSVNEQFF.

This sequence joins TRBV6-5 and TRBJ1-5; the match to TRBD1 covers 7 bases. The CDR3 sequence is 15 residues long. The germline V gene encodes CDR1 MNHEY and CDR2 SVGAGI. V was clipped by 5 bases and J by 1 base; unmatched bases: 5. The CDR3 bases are TGTGCCAGCAGTGGGGACAGTCACAGCAATCAGCCCCAGCATTTT. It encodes CASSGDSHSNQPQHF.

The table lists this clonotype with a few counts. CDR3 loop: CASSLGHEYNEQFF. DNA of the CDR3: TGTGCCAGCTCACTAGGACACGAATACAATGAGCAGTTCTTC. The V and J genes are TRBV18 and TRBJ2-1, with a tentative D call TRBD1 (5 bases). Germline CDR1 KGHSH, CDR2 LQKENI. The CDR3 totals 14 residues. Trimming took off 4 bases at V and 4 bases at J, with 11 bases between the two ends.

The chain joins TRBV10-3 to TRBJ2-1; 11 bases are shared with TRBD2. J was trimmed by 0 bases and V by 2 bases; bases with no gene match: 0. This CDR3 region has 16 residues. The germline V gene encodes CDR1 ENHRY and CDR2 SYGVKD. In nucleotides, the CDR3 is TGTGCCATCAGTGAGACTAGCGGGAGCTCCTACAATGAGCAGTTCTTC. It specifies CAISETSGSSYNEQFF.

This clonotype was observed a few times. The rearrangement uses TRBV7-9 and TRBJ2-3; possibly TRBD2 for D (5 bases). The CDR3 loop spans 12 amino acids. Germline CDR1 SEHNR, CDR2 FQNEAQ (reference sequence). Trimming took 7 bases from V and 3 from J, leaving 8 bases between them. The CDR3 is CASTGGTDTQYF. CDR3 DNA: TGTGCCAGCACTGGCGGGACAGATACGCAGTATTTT.

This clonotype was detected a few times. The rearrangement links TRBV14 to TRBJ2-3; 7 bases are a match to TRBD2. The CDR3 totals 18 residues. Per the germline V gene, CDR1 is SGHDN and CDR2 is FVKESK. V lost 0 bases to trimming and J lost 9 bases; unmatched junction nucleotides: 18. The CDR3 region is CASSQDSWLAAFEGTQYF. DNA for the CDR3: TGTGCCAGCAGCCAAGATAGCTGGCTAGCGGCGTTCGAGGGGACGCAGTATTTT.

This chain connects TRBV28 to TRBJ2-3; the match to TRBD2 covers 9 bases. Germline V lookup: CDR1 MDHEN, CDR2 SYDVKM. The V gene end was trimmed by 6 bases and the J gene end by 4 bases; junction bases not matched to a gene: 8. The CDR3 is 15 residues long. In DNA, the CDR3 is TGTGCCAGCAGCGCGGCGGCGGGAGGGCCAGATACGCAGTATTTT. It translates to CASSAAAGGPDTQYF.

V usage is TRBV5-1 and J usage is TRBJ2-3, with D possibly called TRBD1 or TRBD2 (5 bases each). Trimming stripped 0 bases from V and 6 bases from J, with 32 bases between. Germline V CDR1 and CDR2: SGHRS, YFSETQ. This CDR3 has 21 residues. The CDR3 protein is CASSLAPTGPSEVPGLDTQYF. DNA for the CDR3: TGCGCCAGCAGCTTGGCCCCAACAGGCCCATCGGAGGTTCCGGGATTGGATACGCAGTATTTT.